Sequencing of this T cell receptor (beta chain) was carried out in a study of PD-1 blockade in mismatch repair-deficient tumors. General study points: Rapid post-treatment expansion, then contraction, generally preceding radiologic response, marked tumor-resident clones.

The CDR3 covers 16 residues. The trim removed 2 bases at V and 1 base at J, leaving 3 bases unmatched. CDR1 ENHRY and CDR2 SYGVKD come from the germline V gene. Produced via immunoSEQ multiplex PCR; TCRdb's table is partial and in-frame only. The sample consists of some 120,000 clones, 60% to 85% of them appearing once. Turning to this clone: Its cognate antigen is unknown.

Every patient had mismatch repair deficiency by PCR or immunohistochemistry. TCRs were sequenced from a few patients responding to pembrolizumab. The source of this sequence is an adult with mismatch repair-deficient cancer. This chain uses TRBV10-3 with TRBJ2-3; TRBD2 matches 10 bases. Here the sequenced sample was peripheral blood, taken about 60 weeks after starting pembrolizumab. CDR3 DNA sequence: TGTGCCATCAGTGAGACTAGCGGGACGGGCACAGATACGCAGTATTTT. It yields the protein CAISETSGTGTDTQYF.